These T cell receptor beta chains were read from a single sample in a study of cytomegalovirus exposure and HLA in healthy donors. Profiling relied on immunoSEQ multiplex PCR, and the TCRdb table lists in-frame clones only, not all of them. The repertoire holds 30,000 to 40,000 clones, with about 70% as singletons. Input material: PBMCs. The receptor set was obtained from a man aged 25 to 40 in good health and CMV-seronegative. Each CDR3 is given with its conserved first and last residue. The D gene is left open where the match is weak. Size values are once, few and many counts, or a class for expanded clones, and some rows have none.

v_call,j_call,clone_size,d_call,cdr3_aa,cdr3_nt
TRBV6-1,TRBJ2-5,few,NA,CASSAAGRPGETQYF,TGTGCCAGCAGTGCGGCGGGGCGGCCAGGAGAGACCCAGTACTTC
TRBV28,TRBJ1-1,few,TRBD1,CASSSLGQGNTEAFF,TGTGCCAGCAGTTCCCTGGGACAGGGGAACACTGAAGCTTTCTTT
TRBV5-4,TRBJ1-2,NA,NA,CASSLSLQGLGGYTF,TGTGCCAGCAGCCTATCTTTACAGGGTCTAGGGGGCTACACCTTC
TRBV15,TRBJ2-7,once,TRBD2,CATSSSPGLVSEQYF,TGTGCCACCAGCTCGTCCCCGGGACTAGTTTCCGAGCAGTACTTC
TRBV29-1,TRBJ1-1,NA,TRBD1,CSVNPGTGLQVAFF,TGCAGCGTGAATCCCGGGACAGGGCTTCAAGTGGCTTTCTTT
TRBV6-4,TRBJ1-1,NA,NA,CASSDSQGHTEAFF,TGTGCCAGCAGTGACTCCCAGGGGCACACTGAAGCTTTCTTT
TRBV28,TRBJ2-7,NA,TRBD1,CASSSPHRGHEQYF,TGTGCCAGCAGTTCCCCGCACAGGGGCCACGAGCAGTACTTC
TRBV9,TRBJ1-5,once,NA,CASSEGGYNQPQHF,TGTGCCAGCAGCGAGGGGGGGTACAATCAGCCCCAGCATTTT
TRBV4-2,TRBJ1-4,NA,NA,CASSQAINEKLFF,TGTGCCAGCAGCCAAGCAATTAATGAAAAACTGTTTTTT
TRBV4-2,TRBJ1-1,NA,TRBD1,CASSRGQASNTEAFF,TGTGCCAGCAGCCGAGGACAGGCTTCGAACACTGAAGCTTTCTTT
TRBV4-1,TRBJ2-7,NA,NA,CASSQKLNRDWIYEQYF,TGCGCCAGCAGCCAAAAACTTAACCGGGACTGGATCTACGAGCAGTACTTC
TRBV2,TRBJ2-7,few,NA,CASSVPVSYEQYF,TGTGCCAGCAGTGTTCCGGTCTCCTACGAGCAGTACTTC
TRBV6-5,TRBJ2-7,NA,TRBD1,CASSPDRSGEQYF,TGTGCCAGCAGTCCGGACAGGTCCGGCGAGCAGTACTTC
TRBV28,TRBJ2-3,NA,TRBD1,CASNRPGQATDTQYF,TGTGCCAGCAACCGACCGGGACAGGCCACAGATACGCAGTATTTT
TRBV4-1,TRBJ2-7,NA,TRBD2,CASSQGTSGRGEQYF,TGCGCCAGCAGCCAGGGGACTAGCGGGAGGGGTGAGCAGTACTTC
TRBV2,TRBJ1-5,NA,TRBD1,CASSHMRGQGASSNQPQHF,TGTGCCAGCAGCCACATGAGAGGACAGGGGGCATCTAGCAATCAGCCCCAGCATTTT
TRBV6-5,TRBJ1-6,NA,NA,CASSYRQANSPLHF,TGTGCCAGCAGTTACAGGCAGGCCAATTCACCCCTCCACTTT
TRBV2,TRBJ2-3,few,TRBD2,CASSDGGRGSTDTQYF,TGTGCCAGCAGTGACGGTGGGCGGGGGAGCACAGATACGCAGTATTTT